This is a list of T cell receptor beta chains from one sample in a study of cytomegalovirus exposure and HLA in healthy donors. TCRdb's copy holds only in-frame clones and misses some; the assay was immunoSEQ multiplex PCR. The table shows 80,000 to 100,000 clones, with roughly 81% occurring only once. The sequencing sample was made of PBMCs. These receptor sequences come from a middle-aged man in good health and CMV-seronegative. Each CDR3 is given with its conserved first and last residue. The D gene is left open where the match is weak. Size values are once, few and many counts, or a class for expanded clones, and some rows have none.

d_gene: .; v_gene: TRBV19; abundance: .; j_gene: TRBJ1-1; CDR3aa: CASSITGGQAFF; CDR3nt: TGTGCCAGTAGTATTACGGGGGGGCAGGCTTTCTTT
d_gene: TRBD1; v_gene: TRBV4-1; abundance: .; j_gene: TRBJ1-1; CDR3aa: CASSQHQGGNTEAFF; CDR3nt: TGCGCCAGCAGCCAACACCAGGGGGGGAACACTGAAGCTTTCTTT
d_gene: .; v_gene: TRBV28; abundance: .; j_gene: TRBJ2-7; CDR3aa: CASSLLQGTYEQYF; CDR3nt: TGTGCCAGCAGTTTACTTCAGGGCACCTACGAGCAGTACTTC
d_gene: TRBD1; v_gene: TRBV10-3; abundance: .; j_gene: TRBJ2-3; CDR3aa: CAISRDRKGSGDTQYF; CDR3nt: TGTGCCATCAGCAGGGACAGAAAGGGGAGCGGAGATACGCAGTATTTT
d_gene: .; v_gene: TRBV6-6; abundance: .; j_gene: TRBJ2-2; CDR3aa: CASSYSPSTGELFF; CDR3nt: TGTGCCAGCAGTTACTCCCCTTCTACCGGGGAGCTGTTTTTT
d_gene: TRBD1; v_gene: TRBV5-6; abundance: .; j_gene: TRBJ2-7; CDR3aa: CASSGGTGVVYEQYF; CDR3nt: TGTGCCAGCAGCGGAGGGACAGGGGTTGTCTACGAGCAGTACTTC
d_gene: TRBD2; v_gene: TRBV7-8; abundance: few; j_gene: TRBJ2-7; CDR3aa: CASSRSRVARQRGVDGSYEQYF; CDR3nt: TGTGCCAGCAGCCGTAGTCGCGTGGCTCGCCAGCGGGGGGTCGACGGGAGCTACGAGCAGTACTTC
d_gene: .; v_gene: TRBV18; abundance: .; j_gene: TRBJ2-7; CDR3aa: CASARRDSGYEQYF; CDR3nt: TGTGCCAGCGCTCGACGAGACAGTGGCTACGAGCAGTACTTC
d_gene: .; v_gene: TRBV19; abundance: .; j_gene: TRBJ2-2; CDR3aa: CASSIFRGGAELFF; CDR3nt: TGTGCCAGTAGTATATTCCGCGGGGGCGCGGAGCTGTTTTTT
d_gene: TRBD1; v_gene: TRBV5-5; abundance: few; j_gene: TRBJ2-7; CDR3aa: CASSDKFRDRVIPYEQYF; CDR3nt: TGTGCCAGCAGCGACAAATTTCGGGACAGGGTAATTCCCTACGAGCAGTACTTC
d_gene: TRBD2; v_gene: TRBV19; abundance: .; j_gene: TRBJ2-1; CDR3aa: CASSIGLAGGNSYNEQFF; CDR3nt: TGTGCCAGTAGTATAGGCCTAGCGGGGGGCAACTCCTACAATGAGCAGTTCTTC
d_gene: .; v_gene: TRBV5-1; abundance: .; j_gene: TRBJ1-6; CDR3aa: CASSLAGQGRINSPLHF; CDR3nt: TGCGCCAGCAGCTTGGCCGGGCAGGGAAGAATTAATTCACCCCTCCACTTT
d_gene: .; v_gene: TRBV27; abundance: .; j_gene: TRBJ2-5; CDR3aa: CASSLRRGRETQYF; CDR3nt: TGTGCCAGCAGTTTGAGGAGGGGGCGAGAGACCCAGTACTTC
d_gene: TRBD1; v_gene: TRBV5-1; abundance: .; j_gene: TRBJ2-1; CDR3aa: CASSTDRGTYNEQFF; CDR3nt: TGCGCCAGCAGCACCGACAGGGGTACCTACAATGAGCAGTTCTTC